This T cell receptor (beta chain) was sequenced during a study of blood T cell repertoires in COVID-19. Data came from immunoSEQ multiplex PCR; TCRdb stores just in-frame clones and leaves some out. The repertoire holds approximately 150,000 clones, with about nine tenths as singletons. CDR1 MGHRA and CDR2 YSYEKL come from the germline V gene. Losses at the gene ends were 0 bases for V and 8 bases for J; bases not matched to a gene: 7. CDR3 length: 15 amino acids. J is TRBJ1-2 and V is TRBV4-1; 9 bases match TRBD1. This TCR was sampled from a man younger than 35 with COVID-19, enrolled during active disease. Input material: peripheral blood. CDR3 sequence (DNA): TGCGCCAGCAGCCAAGATCGAGGGACAGGGAGGGGCTACACCTTC. Its protein is CASSQDRGTGRGYTF.